Below, 13 T cell receptor beta chains from the same sample are listed, as sequenced in a study of identical twins. Via MiXCR, TCRdb re-called the 5' RACE reads, giving one row per CDR3 protein. Here the sample spans roughly 630,000 distinct CDR3 sequences, roughly 6.6% being singletons. The sample was also linked to a second study, of yellow fever vaccine responses in identical twins.

The sample comprised PBMCs. Receptor source: a woman under 30 in good health.

This clonotype came up many times. The chain links TRBV27 to TRBJ2-7, with D possibly matching TRBD2 (5 bases). This CDR3 is built from 14 residues. V lost 4 bases to trimming and J lost 1 base, with 11 bases between them. CDR1 MNHEY and CDR2 SMNVEV come from the germline V gene (reference sequence). The CDR3 region has the DNA TGTGCCAGCAGTTCCGGGGTGGGATCCTACGAGCAGTACTTC. Protein sequence: CASSSGVGSYEQYF.

The chain is built from TRBV12-3 or TRBV12-4 and TRBJ2-1, with TRBD2 matching over 10 bases. This CDR3 has 16 residues. Trimming took 10 bases from V and 8 from J; bases not matched to a gene: 17. Here the CDR3 DNA reads TGTGCCACGGCCCGCGGACTAGCGGTTTGGGGGGATGAGCAGTTCTTC. Amino acid sequence: CATARGLAVWGDEQFF.

This clonotype was seen only once. The chain links TRBV3-1 to TRBJ2-7, with D perhaps TRBD2 (5 bases). This CDR3 is 15 amino acids long. In germline, CDR1 is LGHDT, CDR2 YNNKEL (reference sequence). Trimming cost V 4 bases and J 0 bases, with 13 bases left between them. The CDR3 sequence: CASSPKLDFSYEQYF. CDR3 nucleotides: TGTGCCAGCAGCCCAAAACTGGACTTCTCCTACGAGCAGTACTTC.

The rearrangement links TRBV12-3 or TRBV12-4 to TRBJ2-1; 7 bases agree with TRBD1. CDR3 length: 15 residues. V trimming: 2 bases; J trimming: 7 bases; junction bases outside the gene matches: 8. CDR3 coding DNA: TGTGCCAGCAGTTTAAGGGACAGCAAAGGGAATGAGCAGTTCTTC. Translated, it gives CASSLRDSKGNEQFF.

Only a few counts were recorded for this clonotype. The CDR3 bases are TGTGCCAGCAGTCATGGGGATGGCTACACCTTC. Amino acid sequence: CASSHGDGYTF. V and J are TRBV12-3 or TRBV12-4 and TRBJ1-2; D gene unclear. Trimming left V 5 bases short and J 6 bases short, with 7 bases between. The CDR3 totals 11 residues.

This clonotype was seen more than once but under ten times. The chain joins TRBV5-1 to TRBJ1-4; tentatively, D is TRBD1 (5 bases). With 4 bases removed from V and 7 bases from J, the gap between germline ends came to 14 bases. The CDR3 runs to 14 residues. Germline-derived CDR1 and CDR2 are SGHRS and YFSETQ. Here the CDR3 DNA reads TGCGCCAGCAGCCCGGGGGGGACTGGTGAAAAACTGTTTTTT. Translated, it gives CASSPGGTGEKLFF.

J is TRBJ2-3 and V is TRBV7-3, with D possibly matching TRBD2 (5 bases). Germline V lookup: CDR1 SGHTA, CDR2 FQGTGA. Trimming cost V 1 base and J 0 bases, with 8 bases left between them. CDR3 size: 15 residues. CDR3 DNA sequence: TGTGCCAGCAGCTTAATGGGAGTGAGCACAGATACGCAGTATTTT. This sequence encodes CASSLMGVSTDTQYF.

The CDR3 region is CASSISGAEAFF. CDR3 DNA sequence: TGTGCCAGTAGTATCTCTGGGGCTGAAGCTTTCTTT. The chain couples TRBV19 to TRBJ1-1; no reliable D call. Trimming pared 3 bases from V and 6 bases from J, leaving 8 bases between. From germline, CDR1 is LNHDA and CDR2 SQIVND (reference sequence). The CDR3 totals 12 residues.

The table lists this clonotype with a few counts. The chain recombines TRBV5-6 with TRBJ2-1; 9 nucleotides align to TRBD2. With 4 bases clipped from V and 6 bases from J, the junction kept 8 bases outside the gene matches. The CDR3 contains 15 residues. CDR1 and CDR2 from the germline V gene are SGHDT and YYEEEE. The DNA of the CDR3 is TGTGCCAGCAGCCCAGGCGGGGGGGCCATCAATGAGCAGTTCTTC. Translating gives CASSPGGGAINEQFF.

This chain joins TRBV12-3 or TRBV12-4 and TRBJ2-3, with 11 bases aligning to TRBD2. Trimming took 5 bases from V and 3 from J; bases not matched to a gene: 4. CDR3 length equals 15 residues. The CDR3 is CASSTTSGETDTQYF. CDR3 coding DNA: TGTGCCAGCAGTACGACTAGCGGGGAAACAGATACGCAGTATTTT.

The V and J genes are TRBV4-1 and TRBJ2-3; TRBD1 or TRBD2 may be the D gene (6 bases each). The germline gives CDR1 MGHRA, CDR2 YSYEKL. The V gene lost 3 bases and the J gene lost 2 bases, with 9 bases spanning the gap. The CDR3 has 14 residues. DNA for the CDR3: TGCGCCAGCAGCCATGGGGGGCCCACAGATACGCAGTATTTT. This encodes CASSHGGPTDTQYF.

This clonotype was observed a few times. This sequence joins TRBV5-1 and TRBJ1-1, with a possible D match to TRBD1 (5 bases). V was clipped by 2 bases and J by 6 bases, with 11 bases between them. The V gene's germline CDR1 is SGHRS and CDR2 YFSETQ. The CDR3 runs 13 residues. The chain's CDR3 is CASSFQGLSEAFF. CDR3 in DNA: TGCGCCAGCAGCTTTCAGGGCTTGTCTGAAGCTTTCTTT.

This clonotype was detected a few times. CDR3 in amino acids: CSARQRDEQFF. The CDR3 bases are TGCAGTGCTCGACAACGAGATGAGCAGTTCTTC. This chain connects TRBV20-1 to TRBJ2-1; D ambiguous. V lost 5 bases, J lost 8 bases, and 10 bases lay in between. The CDR3 is 11 residues long. Germline CDR1 is DFQATT and CDR2 is SNEGSKA (reference sequence).